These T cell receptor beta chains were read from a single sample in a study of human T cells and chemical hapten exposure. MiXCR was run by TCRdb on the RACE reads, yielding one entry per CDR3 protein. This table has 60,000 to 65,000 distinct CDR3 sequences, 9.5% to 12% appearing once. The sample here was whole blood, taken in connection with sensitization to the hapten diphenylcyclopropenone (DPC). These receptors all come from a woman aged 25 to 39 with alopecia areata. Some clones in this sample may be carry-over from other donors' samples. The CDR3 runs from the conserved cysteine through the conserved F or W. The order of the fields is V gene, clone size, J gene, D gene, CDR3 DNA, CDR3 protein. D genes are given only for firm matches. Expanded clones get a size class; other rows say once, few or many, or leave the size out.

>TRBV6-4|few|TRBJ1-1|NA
TGTGCCAGCAGTGTTGACGGGGGGAAGAACACTGAAGCTTTCTTT
CASSVDGGKNTEAFF
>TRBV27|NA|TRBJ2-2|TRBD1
TGTGCCAGCAGAGGGGGCGGAGGTTGGGCCACCGGGGAGCTGTTTTTT
CASRGGGGWATGELFF
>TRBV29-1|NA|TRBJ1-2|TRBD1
TGCAGCGTGCAGGGGGTAAACAACTATGGCTACACCTTC
CSVQGVNNYGYTF
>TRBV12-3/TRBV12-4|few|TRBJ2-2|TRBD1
TGTGCCAGCAGTTTAGTGGGACAGGGTCCGAACACCGGGGAGCTGTTTTTT
CASSLVGQGPNTGELFF
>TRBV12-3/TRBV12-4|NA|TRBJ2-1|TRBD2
TGTGCCAGCAGCTGGACTAGCGGGAGCAATGAGCAGTTCTTC
CASSWTSGSNEQFF
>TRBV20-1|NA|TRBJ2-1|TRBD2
TGCAGTGCCCCACTAGCGGGGGACCTCTACAATGAGCAGTTCTTC
CSAPLAGDLYNEQFF
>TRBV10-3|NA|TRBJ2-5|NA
TGTGCCACAACCTCGGACAGAGGAGAGACCCAGTACTTC
CATTSDRGETQYF
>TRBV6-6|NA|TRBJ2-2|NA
TGTGCCAGCAGTATCCAGGGGAGCACCGGGGAGCTGTTTTTT
CASSIQGSTGELFF
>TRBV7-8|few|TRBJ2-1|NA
TGTGCCAGCAGCCCCAAATTTCTAGAGCGGGACACCCGATACAATGAGCAGTTCTTC
CASSPKFLERDTRYNEQFF
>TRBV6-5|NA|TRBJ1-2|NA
TGTGCCAGCAGTTACACAGGTTATTCTAACTATGGCTACACCTTC
CASSYTGYSNYGYTF
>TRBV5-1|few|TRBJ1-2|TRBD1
TGCGCCAGCAGCTTGTACGGGACAGGGAACTATGGCTACACCTTC
CASSLYGTGNYGYTF
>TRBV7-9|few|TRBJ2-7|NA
TGTGCCAGCACAGGGGACTACGAGCAGTACTTC
CASTGDYEQYF
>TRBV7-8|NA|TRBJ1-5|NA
TGTGCCAGCAGCCGGGCGGGAGATCAGCCCCAGCATTTT
CASSRAGDQPQHF
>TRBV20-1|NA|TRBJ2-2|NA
TGCAGTGCTAGAACGGACGGGAACACCGGGGAGCTGTTTTTT
CSARTDGNTGELFF
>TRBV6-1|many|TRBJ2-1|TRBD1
TGTGCCAGCAGTGAAGGGACAGGGGGCGGATACAATGAGCAGTTCTTC
CASSEGTGGGYNEQFF
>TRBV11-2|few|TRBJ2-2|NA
TGTGCCAGCAGCTTAGAACGGATAAACACCGGGGAGCTGTTTTTT
CASSLERINTGELFF
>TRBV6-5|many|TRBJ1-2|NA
TGTGCCAGCACCCCCAGCCAGGGTGCGAACTATGGCTACACCTTC
CASTPSQGANYGYTF
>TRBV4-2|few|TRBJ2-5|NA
TGTGCCAGCAGCCAAGATCGTATACTGGGGGAGACCCAGTACTTC
CASSQDRILGETQYF
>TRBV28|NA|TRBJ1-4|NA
TGTGCCAGCAGTTTAATGGGTAGCGGGGAAAAACTGTTTTTT
CASSLMGSGEKLFF
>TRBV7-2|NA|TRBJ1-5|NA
TGTGCCAGCAGCTTACGAGGTCAGCCCCAGCATTTT
CASSLRGQPQHF
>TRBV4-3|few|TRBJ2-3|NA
TGCGCCAGCAGCCAAGAAGTATCATGGAACGCCGAGACTACTAGCACAGATACGCAGTATTTT
CASSQEVSWNAETTSTDTQYF
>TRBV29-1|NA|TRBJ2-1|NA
TGCAGCGTTGTGGGTCTTGGTGGTTACAATGAGCAGTTCTTC
CSVVGLGGYNEQFF
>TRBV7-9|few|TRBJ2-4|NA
TGTGCCAGCAGCTTAGCGCTACGCGCAACCAAAAACATTCAGTACTTC
CASSLALRATKNIQYF
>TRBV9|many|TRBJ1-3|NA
TGTGCCAGCAGCCCCCCGGCGGCCTCTGGAAACACCATATATTTT
CASSPPAASGNTIYF
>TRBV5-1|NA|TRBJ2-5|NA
TGCGCCAGCAGGGAGAATAGCGCGCAAGAGACCCAGTACTTC
CASRENSAQETQYF
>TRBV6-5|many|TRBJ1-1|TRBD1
TGTGCCAGCAGTTCTCGCGGGACCCCAGGGGGTGGTGAAGCTTTCTTT
CASSSRGTPGGGEAFF
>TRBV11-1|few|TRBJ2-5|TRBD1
TGTGCCAGCAGCTTAGGGGGACAGGGAGAGACCCAGTACTTC
CASSLGGQGETQYF
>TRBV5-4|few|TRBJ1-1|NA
TGTGCCAGCAGCCGGGGGTCCCCGGGGTCGGACACTGAAGCTTTCTTT
CASSRGSPGSDTEAFF
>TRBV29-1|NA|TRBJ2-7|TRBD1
TGCAGCGTAAGTGTGGAGAGGGGGCACGAGCAGTACTTC
CSVSVERGHEQYF
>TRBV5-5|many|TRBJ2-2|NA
TGTGCCAGCAGCGACTGGACTACCGGGGAGCTGTTTTTT
CASSDWTTGELFF
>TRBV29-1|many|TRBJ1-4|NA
TGCAGCGTCGAGGACAGCCCAACTAATGAAAAACTGTTTTTT
CSVEDSPTNEKLFF
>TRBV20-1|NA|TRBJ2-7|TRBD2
TGCAGTGCCCATACTAGCGGCCTGGGATACGAGCAGTACTTC
CSAHTSGLGYEQYF
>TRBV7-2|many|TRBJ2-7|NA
TGTGCCAGCAGCTTAGGTAGACACTCCTACGAGCAGTACTTC
CASSLGRHSYEQYF
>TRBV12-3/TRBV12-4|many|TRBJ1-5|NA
TGTGCCAGCAGTTGGGGGGGAGGCAATCAGCCCCAGCATTTT
CASSWGGGNQPQHF
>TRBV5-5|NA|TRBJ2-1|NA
TGTGCCAGCAGCTTGACTGCAGGGGCCAGCTCCTACAATGAGCAGTTCTTC
CASSLTAGASSYNEQFF
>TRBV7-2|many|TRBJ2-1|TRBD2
TGTGCCAGCAGCTTAGGTGGGACTAGCGGAGCAACCGACAATGAGCAGTTCTTC
CASSLGGTSGATDNEQFF
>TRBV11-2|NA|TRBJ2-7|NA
TGTGCCAGCAGCCTAGCACTCGGGGGCTACGAGCAGTACTTC
CASSLALGGYEQYF
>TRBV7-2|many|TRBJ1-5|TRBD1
TGTGCCAGCAGCTTAGCGGCAGGGGGTAATCAGCCCCAGCATTTT
CASSLAAGGNQPQHF
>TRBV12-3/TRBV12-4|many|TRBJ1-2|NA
TGTGCCAGCAGTTTAGCGCAAACAGCTTATGGCTACACCTTC
CASSLAQTAYGYTF
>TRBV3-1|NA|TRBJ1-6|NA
TGTGCCAGCAGCCAAGAACCCGGTCTGCCCCTCCACTTT
CASSQEPGLPLHF
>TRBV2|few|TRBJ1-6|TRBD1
TGTGCCAGCATGCGGGACAGTAATTCACCCCTCCACTTT
CASMRDSNSPLHF
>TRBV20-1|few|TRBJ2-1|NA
TGCAGTGCTAGAGACACCGGCCTAAACGATGAGCAGTTCTTC
CSARDTGLNDEQFF
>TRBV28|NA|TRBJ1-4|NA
TGTGCCAGCAGCCAGGGTCGTGGTGAAAAACTGTTTTTT
CASSQGRGEKLFF
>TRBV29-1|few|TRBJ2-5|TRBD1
TGCAGCGTTGATACCGGGACAGGGCTGGAGACCCAGTACTTC
CSVDTGTGLETQYF
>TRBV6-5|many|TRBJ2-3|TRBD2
TGTGCCAGCAGTTATATAGCGGGGGGGGCGGATACGCAGTATTTT
CASSYIAGGADTQYF
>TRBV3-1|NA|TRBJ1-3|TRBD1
TGTGCCAGCAGCCGTAAGGGACAGCGAAACACCATATATTTT
CASSRKGQRNTIYF
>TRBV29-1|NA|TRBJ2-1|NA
TGCAGCGTTGTCAGGGTCGAGGGTGAGCAGTTCTTC
CSVVRVEGEQFF
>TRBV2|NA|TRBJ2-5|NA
TGTGCCAGCAGTTTTAAACTACAAGAGACCCAGTACTTC
CASSFKLQETQYF
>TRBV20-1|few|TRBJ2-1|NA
TGCAGTGCTAGAGATTGGGAGGGGGCGATCTACAATGAGCAGTTCTTC
CSARDWEGAIYNEQFF
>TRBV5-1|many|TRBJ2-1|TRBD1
TGCGCCAGCAGCCGGACAGGGCGCGACCCCTACAATGAGCAGTTCTTC
CASSRTGRDPYNEQFF
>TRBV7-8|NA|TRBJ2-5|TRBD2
TGTGCCAGCAGCTCCCACGCGTCTAGCGGGAGTTTGAGAGAGACCCAGTACTTC
CASSSHASSGSLRETQYF
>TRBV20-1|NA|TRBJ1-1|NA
TGCAGGCCCCGGACAGAGATGAACACTGAAGCTTTCTTT
CRPRTEMNTEAFF
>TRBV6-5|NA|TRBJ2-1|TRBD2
TGTGCCAGCCAAAGATTAGCGGGAGGGAATGAGCAGTTCTTC
CASQRLAGGNEQFF
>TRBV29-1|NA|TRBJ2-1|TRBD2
TGCAGCGTTGAAGATCTCCCAGGGACTAGCGGGGGGGAGGATGAGCAGTTCTTC
CSVEDLPGTSGGEDEQFF
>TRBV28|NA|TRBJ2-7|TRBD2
TGTGCCAGCAGTTTAAGTGGTCAAGGCGGGAGGGCTATGGGGCAGTACTTC
CASSLSGQGGRAMGQYF
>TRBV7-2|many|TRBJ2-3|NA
TGTGCCAGCAGCTTAGCGGGGGGCTCAGATACGCAGTATTTT
CASSLAGGSDTQYF
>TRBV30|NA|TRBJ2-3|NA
TGTGCCTGGAGTGTAAAGGCGGCAGATACGCAGTATTTT
CAWSVKAADTQYF
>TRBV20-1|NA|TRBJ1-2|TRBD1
TGCAGTGCACGCCGGACAGGCTATAACTATGGCTACACCTTC
CSARRTGYNYGYTF